This note documents a single T cell receptor (beta chain) sequence. Its antigen is as yet unknown. After removal of 4 bases from V and 6 bases from J, the junction contained 3 bases not matched to a gene. The CDR3 is made up of 12 amino acids. CDR1 is SQVTM, CDR2 ANQGSEA, per germline. This sample is drawn from a study of T cells after yellow fever vaccination. TCRdb ran MiXCR on the 5' RACE reads and lists one entry per CDR3 protein. The table lists under 600,000 distinct CDR3 sequences, about 13% of them singletons. Study results and limitations: There was a possibility that FACS-sorted repertoires contained abundant clonotypes contaminating from the bulk population. Clones that expanded after primary vaccination mostly reappeared after the booster (96% CD4, around 87% CD8).

This specimen was PBMCs, taken on the day of the yellow fever booster vaccination. The chain uses TRBV29-1 and TRBJ2-7; 10 nucleotides line up with TRBD1. This clonotype originated in a man aged 25 to 45 who received the YFV17D yellow fever vaccine. CDR3 bases: TGCAGCGTTGCCGGGACAGGGGCCGAGCAGTACTTC. Translation: CSVAGTGAEQYF.